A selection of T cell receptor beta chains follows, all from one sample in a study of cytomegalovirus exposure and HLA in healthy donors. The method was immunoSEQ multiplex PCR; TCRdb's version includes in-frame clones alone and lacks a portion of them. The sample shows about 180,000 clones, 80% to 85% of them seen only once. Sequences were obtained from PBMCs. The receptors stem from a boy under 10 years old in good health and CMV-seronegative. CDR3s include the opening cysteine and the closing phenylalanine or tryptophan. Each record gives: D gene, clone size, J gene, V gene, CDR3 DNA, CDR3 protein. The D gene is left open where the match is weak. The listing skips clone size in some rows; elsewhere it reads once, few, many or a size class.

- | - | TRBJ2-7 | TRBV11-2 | TGTGCCAGCAGCTTAGGCCGCTCCGGGGCCTACGAGCAGTACTTC | CASSLGRSGAYEQYF
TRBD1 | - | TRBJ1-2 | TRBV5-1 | TGCGCCAGCAGCTTGGATTCGGGAGGGGGCATAAACTATGGCTACACCTTC | CASSLDSGGGINYGYTF
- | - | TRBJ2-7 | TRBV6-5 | TGTGCCAGCAGTTACCCCACCGGGGGAGCCTACGAGCAGTACTTC | CASSYPTGGAYEQYF
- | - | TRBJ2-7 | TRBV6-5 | TGTGCCAGCAGTTACCAGGGCGAGCAGTACTTC | CASSYQGEQYF
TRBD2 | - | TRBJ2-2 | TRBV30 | TGTGCCTGCCCGACTAGCGGGAGGCACACCGGGGAGCTGTTTTTT | CACPTSGRHTGELFF
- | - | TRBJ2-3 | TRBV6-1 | TGTGCCAGCCGTCGCCGGGGGACCGACACAGATACGCAGTATTTT | CASRRRGTDTDTQYF
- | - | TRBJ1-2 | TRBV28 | TGTGCCAGCAGTTCCAGGGATGGCTACACCTTC | CASSSRDGYTF
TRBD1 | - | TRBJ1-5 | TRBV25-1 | TGTGCCAGCAGACCGGACAGGGGCAATCAGCCCCAGCATTTT | CASRPDRGNQPQHF
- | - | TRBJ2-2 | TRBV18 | TGTGCCAGCTCACCCTCAGTTCAGAACACCGGGGAGCTGTTTTTT | CASSPSVQNTGELFF
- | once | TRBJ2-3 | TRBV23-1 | TGCGCCGCAGGGTTGTTGCGAGGTTTCGGCACAGATACGCAGTATTTT | CAAGLLRGFGTDTQYF
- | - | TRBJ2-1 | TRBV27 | TGTGCCAGCAGTCTCAAACCGGACTTCTACAATGAGCAGTTCTTC | CASSLKPDFYNEQFF
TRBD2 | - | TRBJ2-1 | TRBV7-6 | TGTGCCAGCAGCTTAGGTCCAGCGGGAGGGGTTGAGCAGTTCTTC | CASSLGPAGGVEQFF
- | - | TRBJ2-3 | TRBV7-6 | TGTGCCAGCAGCCCCAGCGGACAGAGCACAGATACGCAGTATTTT | CASSPSGQSTDTQYF
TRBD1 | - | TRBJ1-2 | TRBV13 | TGTGCCAGCAGCCTCACAGGGGATAACTATGGCTACACCTTC | CASSLTGDNYGYTF
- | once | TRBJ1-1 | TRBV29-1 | TGCAGCGCTTTCCGAGGGCTTAAAGATACTGAAGCTTTCTTT | CSAFRGLKDTEAFF
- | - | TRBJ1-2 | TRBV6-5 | TGTGCCAGCCATCGGGGGGCGCTCCTTGATGGCTACACCTTC | CASHRGALLDGYTF
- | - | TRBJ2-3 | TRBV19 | TGTGCCAGTAGTGTCGGACAGCCTTTCACAGATACGCAGTATTTT | CASSVGQPFTDTQYF
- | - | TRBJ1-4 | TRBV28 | TGTGCCAGCAGTTTCTTGGGCGCGGGTGAAAAACTGTTTTTT | CASSFLGAGEKLFF
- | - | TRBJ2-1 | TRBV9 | TGTGCCAGCAGCGTAGGCCTAGCCTACAATGAGCAGTTCTTC | CASSVGLAYNEQFF
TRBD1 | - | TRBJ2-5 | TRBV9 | TGTGCCAGCAGCGTCGACAGGGAAGAGACCCAGTACTTC | CASSVDREETQYF
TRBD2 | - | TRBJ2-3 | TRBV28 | TGTGCCAGCCGACTAGCGGGAGATCTGGGAGATACGCAGTATTTT | CASRLAGDLGDTQYF
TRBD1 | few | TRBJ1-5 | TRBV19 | TGTGCCAGTCAACAGGGGGCGCGGGGCAATCAGCCCCAGCATTTT | CASQQGARGNQPQHF
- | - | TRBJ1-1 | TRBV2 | TGTGCCAGCAGTGCGAGCAGGGTGAACACTGAAGCTTTCTTT | CASSASRVNTEAFF
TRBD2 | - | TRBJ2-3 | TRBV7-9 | TGTGCCAGCAGCTCCACCGCGTGGGGGAGGGCAGATACGCAGTATTTT | CASSSTAWGRADTQYF
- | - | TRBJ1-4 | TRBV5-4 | TGTGCCAGCAGCTTGCAGGGGACGCCAAATGAAAAACTGTTTTTT | CASSLQGTPNEKLFF
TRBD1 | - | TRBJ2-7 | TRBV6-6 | TGTGCCAGCAGTACCGGGACAGGGAATCGCGAGCAGTACTTC | CASSTGTGNREQYF
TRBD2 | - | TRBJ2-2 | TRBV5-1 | TGCGCCAGCAGCTTTTCCAGCGGGAGGAGTGGCGGGGAGCTGTTTTTT | CASSFSSGRSGGELFF
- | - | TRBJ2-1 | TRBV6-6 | TGTGCCAGCAGTTTGGGTAGGGGCGCCCAGTTTGGGTTCTTC | CASSLGRGAQFGFF
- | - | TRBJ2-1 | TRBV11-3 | TGTGCCAGCAGCCCGAGCGAGTACAATGAGCAGTTCTTC | CASSPSEYNEQFF
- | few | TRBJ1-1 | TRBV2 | TGTGCCAGCAGCTTGAGCGAGCGGATGAACACTGAAGCTTTCTTT | CASSLSERMNTEAFF
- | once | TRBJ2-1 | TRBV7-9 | TGTGCCAGCAGCCTGCGGGCCCGAACGTCCTACAATGAGCAGTTCTTC | CASSLRARTSYNEQFF
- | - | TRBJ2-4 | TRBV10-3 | TGTGCCATCAGCCTAGGAGGGTGGTTTCCCCTAGCCAAAAACATTCAGTACTTC | CAISLGGWFPLAKNIQYF
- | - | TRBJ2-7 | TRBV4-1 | TGCGCCAGCAGCCCCGGGTCTTTGCGGAGCCCCTACGAGCAGTACTTC | CASSPGSLRSPYEQYF
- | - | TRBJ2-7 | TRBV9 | TGTGCCAGCAGCGATAGGGTGGCTGGAGGTGAAAACGAGCAGTACTTC | CASSDRVAGGENEQYF
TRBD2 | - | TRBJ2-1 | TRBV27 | TGTGCCAGCAGTTTTAGCGGGAGAATTGATGAGCAGTTCTTC | CASSFSGRIDEQFF
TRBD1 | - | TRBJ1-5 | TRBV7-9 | TGTGCCAGCAGCAGACAGGGCGAGGATCAGCCCCAGCATTTT | CASSRQGEDQPQHF